Each of the 22 T cell receptor beta chains below was sequenced from the same sample in a study of T cells in women clearing cervical HPV infection. Repertoires were generated with immunoSEQ multiplex PCR, while TCRdb's copy carries only in-frame clones and drops some. This specimen shows 48,000 or so clones; the ten leading clones hold 1.5% to 2%. Material for sequencing was blood buffy coat. Every receptor here comes from a woman aged 18-70 years with a cervical HPV16 infection that either progressed to CIN3+ or cleared (not recorded which).

The sequenced part of the CDR3 DNA is TGTGCCAGCAGTGAACCGGGATTAACAGGGTTGGCAACCTACGAG. This codes for CASSEPGLTGLATYE. The CDR3 in full is CASSEPGLTGLATYEQYF. The rearrangement uses TRBV2 and TRBJ2-7; TRBD1 might be the D (6 bases). The CDR3 end falls 3 residues outside the read, so it is completed with the germline J gene. Between the trimmed V and J ends, which lost 2 bases and 2 bases, there was a span of 22 bases. This CDR3 spans 18 amino acids. Germline V gene sequence: CDR1 SNHLY, CDR2 FYNNEI.

Remarks on this clone: The read ends 3 residues before the CDR3 terminus; that terminus is restored from the germline J gene. The V gene is TRBV2, the J gene TRBJ1-1, with a possible D match to TRBD1 (5 bases). The CDR3 is made up of 15 amino acids. Germline CDR1 is SNHLY and CDR2 is FYNNEI. Trimming removed 6 bases at V and 3 bases at J, with 17 bases between. The covered CDR3 bases are TGTGCCAGCAGGGTGGAGACAGCCCGACACACTGAA. This codes for CASRVETARHTE. In full, the CDR3 reads CASRVETARHTEAFF.

As for this clone: With the read ending 3 residues before the CDR3 end, the germline J gene is used to fill in that end. J is TRBJ2-7 and V is TRBV20-1; 8 nucleotides match TRBD1. V lost 6 bases and J lost 5; bases outside the gene matches: 12. The CDR3 totals 14 residues. Looked up from germline, CDR1 is DFQATT and CDR2 is SNEGSKA (reference sequence). Partial CDR3 DNA: TGCAGTGCCTCCCCTGGTGGGACAGGCAACGAG. This codes for CSASPGGTGNE. The CDR3, in full, reads CSASPGGTGNEQYF.

In the case of this clone: Read sequence stops 3 residues before the CDR3 end, and the germline J gene provides the missing end. V and J are TRBV4-2 and TRBJ1-5; the match to TRBD1 covers 7 bases. J was trimmed by 0 bases and V by 4 bases; bases with no gene match: 21. Germline loops: CDR1 LGHNA, CDR2 YNFKEQ. CDR3 length equals 21 residues. The part of the CDR3 DNA that was read is TGTGCCAGCAGCCGGAAACCCGGGACAGCTAAAGGGACCCTTAGCAATCAGCCC. It codes for CASSRKPGTAKGTLSNQP. The full CDR3 protein reads CASSRKPGTAKGTLSNQPQHF.

The DNA read from the CDR3 is TGTGCCTGGAGTCGGCAGGCCATGGGCGAG. Its translation: CAWSRQAMGE. The complete CDR3 reads CAWSRQAMGEQYF. The chain joins TRBV30 to TRBJ2-7; D is uncertain. The missing CDR3 end, 3 residues past where the read stops, is filled in from the germline J gene. Trimming left V 2 bases short and J 6 bases short, with 14 bases between. The CDR3 spans 13 residues. CDR1 and CDR2 from the germline V gene are GTSNPN and SVGIG (reference sequence).

CDR3 DNA, as far as it was read: TGTGCCAGTAGTCCACCGGACAGGACGAACACTGAA. Residues: CASSPPDRTNTE. The entire CDR3 sequence reads CASSPPDRTNTEAFF. The chain uses TRBV19 and TRBJ1-1, with TRBD1 identical over 7 bases. The sequence runs out 3 residues before the end of the CDR3; the remainder is reconstructed from the germline J gene. The junction had 7 bases not matched to a gene; V was cut back by 5 bases and J by 1 base. The CDR3 length is 15 residues. Germline V gene lookup returns CDR1 LNHDA and CDR2 SQIVND (reference sequence). The full variable domain, its missing parts supplied by reference TRBV19 and TRBJ1-1, is DGGITQSPKYLFRKEGQNVTLSCEQNLNHDAMYWYRQDPGQGLRLIYYSQIVNDFQKGDIAEGYSVSREKKESFPLTVTSAQKNPTAFYLCASSPPDRTNTEAFFGQGTRLTVV.

Regarding this clone: The DNA ends 3 residues before the CDR3 does, and the rest of the CDR3 is filled in from the germline J gene. This chain links TRBV5-1 with TRBJ1-5, with 7 bases lining up with TRBD1. The CDR3 has 14 amino acids. After removal of 4 bases from V and 3 bases from J, the junction contained 4 bases not matched to a gene. Germline V CDR1 and CDR2: SGHRS, YFSETQ. The CDR3 DNA, read in part, is TGCGCCAGCAGCCTAGACAGGGACAATCAGCCC. Translating gives CASSLDRDNQP. The entire CDR3 protein is CASSLDRDNQPQHF.

Concerning this clone: The sequence runs out 3 residues before the end of the CDR3; the remainder is reconstructed from the germline J gene. The genes are TRBV7-2 and TRBJ1-2, with TRBD1 as a possible D gene (5 bases). In germline, CDR1 is SGHTA, CDR2 FQGNSA. V lost 5 bases and J 2 bases, leaving 15 bases between the germline ends. The CDR3 is 15 amino acids. CDR3 DNA, as far as it was read: TGTGCCAGCAGCCCCCAGGGAGGGTTGAACTATGGC. Amino acid sequence: CASSPQGGLNYG. The entire CDR3 reads CASSPQGGLNYGYTF.

To note about this clone: The read ends 3 residues early relative to the CDR3; the germline J gene fills the gap. The rearrangement uses TRBV13 and TRBJ1-1; 7 bases match TRBD1. Germline values: CDR1 PRHDT, CDR2 FYEKMQ (reference sequence). V lost 4 bases to trimming and J lost 2 bases; unmatched junction nucleotides: 7. CDR3 length: 15 amino acids. The covered CDR3 bases are TGTGCCAGCAGCTACCGACAGGGCGGAAACACTGAA. Translating gives CASSYRQGGNTE. The whole CDR3 region reads CASSYRQGGNTEAFF.

Incomplete CDR3 DNA: TGTGCCAGTAGTACCAGTGGTTACGAG. It codes for CASSTSGYE. The whole CDR3 protein is CASSTSGYEQYF. The rearrangement uses TRBV19 and TRBJ2-7, with D uncertain. The CDR3 is cut off 3 residues early in the read; its end comes from the germline J gene. The CDR3 runs 12 residues. Trimming left V 4 bases short and J 4 bases short, with 8 bases between. Germline V lookup: CDR1 LNHDA, CDR2 SQIVND (reference sequence).

Of note for this clone: Read sequence stops 3 residues before the CDR3 end, and the germline J gene provides the missing end. The chain links TRBV24-1 to TRBJ2-3; 9 bases agree with TRBD1. This CDR3 spans 14 amino acids. The V and J ends lost 7 bases and 3 bases, in that order; junction bases with no gene match: 4. CDR1 KGHDR and CDR2 SFDVKD come from the germline V gene. Partial CDR3 DNA: TGTGCCACCAGGAGGGACAGGGAGACAGATACG. Encoded protein: CATRRDRETDT. In full, the CDR3 is CATRRDRETDTQYF.

Notes on this clone: The read gets to within 3 residues of the CDR3 end, and the germline J gene fills in the rest. This sequence joins TRBV5-5 and TRBJ1-2, with D maybe TRBD1 (6 bases). The germline V gene encodes CDR1 SGHKS and CDR2 YYEKEE (reference sequence). The CDR3 has 15 amino acids. The germline V and J ends were trimmed by 1 base and 0 bases, with 10 bases remaining between them. Partial CDR3 DNA: TGTGCCAGCAGCTTGACGAGGGACACTAACTATGGC. It translates to CASSLTRDTNYG. The complete CDR3 protein is CASSLTRDTNYGYTF.

The DNA read from the CDR3 is TGTGCCAGCAGTCCGGGGAGCACTGGAAACACC. Its translation is CASSPGSTGNT. The whole CDR3 is CASSPGSTGNTIYF. The rearrangement joins TRBV28 to TRBJ1-3; D unclear. Coverage ceases 3 residues before the CDR3 finishes, and the germline J gene fills in the end. Germline CDR1 MDHEN, CDR2 SYDVKM. The V and J ends lost 5 bases and 2 bases respectively, with 10 bases between them. This CDR3 contains 14 residues.

For this clone: The CDR3 end lies 3 residues beyond the end of the read and is filled in from the germline J gene. V is TRBV29-1 and J is TRBJ1-2, with D possibly being TRBD1 (6 bases). Germline V gives CDR1 SQVTM, CDR2 ANQGSEA. The V end lost 0 bases, the J end lost 2 bases, and 7 bases lay between the germline ends. The CDR3 runs to 13 residues. The CDR3 spells CSVEEGANYGYTF. Partial CDR3 DNA: TGCAGCGTTGAAGAGGGGGCCAACTATGGC.

As regards this clone: The read stops 3 residues short of the end of the CDR3; the missing end is completed from the germline J gene. The chain uses TRBV11-3 and TRBJ2-2; 7 bases are shared with TRBD1. Germline loops: CDR1 SGHNT, CDR2 YENEEA. The CDR3 spans 14 residues. The V and J ends lost 5 bases and 8 bases, in that order; junction bases with no gene match: 8. The sequenced CDR3 bases are TGTGCCAGCAGCCGGGACAGCTCAAGGGGGGAG. The encoded protein is CASSRDSSRGE. The entire CDR3 is CASSRDSSRGELFF.

Comment on this clone: The CDR3 end falls 3 residues outside the read, so it is completed with the germline J gene. The V gene is TRBV10-3, the J gene TRBJ2-2, with D unclear. The germline V gene encodes CDR1 ENHRY and CDR2 SYGVKD. V dropped 0 bases and J dropped 1 base, with 15 bases sitting between them. The CDR3 length is 18 residues. The covered CDR3 bases are TGTGCCATCAGTGAGTCGTTTGGGCTTAATAGGAACACCGGGGAG. Its translation is CAISESFGLNRNTGE. The complete CDR3 reads CAISESFGLNRNTGELFF.

Partial CDR3 DNA: TGTGCCAGCTCACCCTATGGACAGGGGGCAGAGACC. This encodes CASSPYGQGAET. The CDR3 in its entirety is CASSPYGQGAETQYF. The rearrangement links TRBV18 to TRBJ2-5; 11 bases fit TRBD1. The read ends 3 residues shy of where the CDR3 ends; the end is completed using the germline J gene. Per the germline V gene, CDR1 is KGHSH and CDR2 is LQKENI. This CDR3 is built from 15 residues. The J segment lost 4 bases and the V segment lost 3 bases, leaving 4 bases of the junction unmatched.

Of note for this clone: The read gets to within 3 residues of the CDR3 end, and the germline J gene fills in the rest. This chain joins TRBV5-6 and TRBJ2-7; 11 bases match TRBD2. Germline CDR1 is SGHDT and CDR2 is YYEEEE. The CDR3 covers 14 residues. The trim removed 3 bases at V and 2 bases at J, leaving 1 base unmatched. CDR3 amino acids: CASSSSGGTYEQYF. The CDR3 DNA, read in part, is TGTGCCAGCAGCTCTAGCGGGGGGACCTACGAG.

In the case of this clone: The read finishes 3 residues shy of the CDR3 end, and the germline J gene is used to complete it. This chain uses TRBV19 with TRBJ1-1, with 9 bases aligning to TRBD1. The CDR3 loop spans 15 amino acids. V lost 5 bases to trimming and J lost 5 bases; unmatched junction nucleotides: 9. Germline values: CDR1 LNHDA, CDR2 SQIVND (reference sequence). The covered CDR3 bases are TGTGCCAGTAGTCTGGGACAGGGTGCGGGAACTGAA. It codes for CASSLGQGAGTE. The CDR3 reads in full as CASSLGQGAGTEAFF.

Comments on this clone: The read stops 3 residues short of the end of the CDR3; the missing end is completed from the germline J gene. J is TRBJ1-1 and V is TRBV19; D possibly corresponds to TRBD1 (5 bases). The CDR3 is made up of 16 amino acids. V dropped 7 bases and J dropped 4 bases, with 22 bases sitting between them. Germline V gene lookup returns CDR1 LNHDA and CDR2 SQIVND (reference sequence). CDR3 DNA, as far as it was read: TGTGCCAGTACTTGGGGGGGAGGATCCCCCACCACTGAA. Amino acid sequence: CASTWGGGSPTTE. The full-length CDR3 reads as CASTWGGGSPTTEAFF.

On this clone itself: The read stops 3 residues short of the end of the CDR3; the missing end is completed from the germline J gene. The rearrangement uses TRBV29-1 and TRBJ2-3, with TRBD2 matching 8 bases. Germline assignment: CDR1 SQVTM and CDR2 ANQGSEA. The J segment lost 2 bases and the V segment lost 8 bases, leaving 9 bases of the junction unmatched. CDR3 length equals 14 residues. The CDR3 is CSFWALAVTDTQYF. CDR3 DNA (partial): TGCAGCTTTTGGGCACTAGCGGTCACAGATACG.

Regarding this clone: The DNA ends 3 residues before the CDR3 does, and the rest of the CDR3 is filled in from the germline J gene. The chain employs TRBV2 and TRBJ2-5; 11 bases map to TRBD2. The germline V gene has CDR1 SNHLY and CDR2 FYNNEI. After removal of 11 bases from V and 4 bases from J, the junction contained 6 bases not matched to a gene. The CDR3 totals 13 residues. Incomplete CDR3 DNA: TGTGCCGGTAGCGGGGGGGCGAGAGAGACC. This encodes CAGSGGARET. The complete CDR3 protein is CAGSGGARETQYF.